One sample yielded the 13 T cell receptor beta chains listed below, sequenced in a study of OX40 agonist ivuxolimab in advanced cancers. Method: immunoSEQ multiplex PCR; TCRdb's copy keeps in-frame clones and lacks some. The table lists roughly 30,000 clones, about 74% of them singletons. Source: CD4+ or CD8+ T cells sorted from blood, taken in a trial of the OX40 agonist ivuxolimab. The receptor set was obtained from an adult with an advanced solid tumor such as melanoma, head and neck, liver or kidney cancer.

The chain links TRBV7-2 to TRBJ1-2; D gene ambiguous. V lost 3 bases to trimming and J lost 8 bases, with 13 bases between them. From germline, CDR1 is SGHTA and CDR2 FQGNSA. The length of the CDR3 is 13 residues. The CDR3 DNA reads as TGTGCCAGCAGCTTTGTGAACCAAGGGGGCTACACCTTC. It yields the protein CASSFVNQGGYTF.

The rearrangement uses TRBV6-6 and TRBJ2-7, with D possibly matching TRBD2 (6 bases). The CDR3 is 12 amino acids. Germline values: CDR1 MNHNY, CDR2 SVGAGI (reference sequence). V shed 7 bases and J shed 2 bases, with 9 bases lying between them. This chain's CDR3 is CASMRDPYEQYF. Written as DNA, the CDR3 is TGTGCCAGCATGCGGGATCCCTACGAGCAGTACTTC.

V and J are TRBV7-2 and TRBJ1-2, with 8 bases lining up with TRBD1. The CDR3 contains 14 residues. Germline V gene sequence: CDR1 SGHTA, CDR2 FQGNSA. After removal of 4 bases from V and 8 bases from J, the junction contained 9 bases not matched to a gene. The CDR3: CASSSIGTGYGYTF. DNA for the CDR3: TGTGCCAGCAGCTCCATCGGGACAGGTTACGGCTACACCTTC.

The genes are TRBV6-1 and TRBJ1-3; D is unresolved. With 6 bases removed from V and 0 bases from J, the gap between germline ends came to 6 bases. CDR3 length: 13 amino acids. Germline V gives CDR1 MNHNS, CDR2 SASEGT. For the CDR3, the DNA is TGTGCCAGCAGGGAGAACTCTGGAAACACCATATATTTT. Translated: CASRENSGNTIYF.

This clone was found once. The CDR3 loop is CASSPWVGANMNTEAFF. DNA of the CDR3: TGTGCCAGCAGCCCGTGGGTGGGGGCCAACATGAACACTGAAGCTTTCTTT. The chain links TRBV7-9 to TRBJ1-1, with D maybe TRBD1 (6 bases). CDR1 SEHNR and CDR2 FQNEAQ come from the germline V gene (reference sequence). Trimming removed 5 bases at V and 0 bases at J, with 19 bases between. The CDR3 length is 17 residues.

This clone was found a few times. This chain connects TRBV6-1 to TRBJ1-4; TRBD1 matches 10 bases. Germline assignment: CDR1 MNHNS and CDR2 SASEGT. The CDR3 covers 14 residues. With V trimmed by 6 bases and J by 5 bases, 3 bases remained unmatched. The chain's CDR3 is CASRPGQGNEKLFF. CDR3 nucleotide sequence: TGTGCCAGCAGGCCGGGACAGGGGAATGAAAAACTGTTTTTT.

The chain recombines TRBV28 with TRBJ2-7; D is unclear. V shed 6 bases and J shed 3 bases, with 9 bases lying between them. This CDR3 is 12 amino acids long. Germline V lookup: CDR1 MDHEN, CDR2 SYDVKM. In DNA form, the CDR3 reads TGTGCCAGCAGATACCAGGACTACGAGCAGTACTTC. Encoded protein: CASRYQDYEQYF.

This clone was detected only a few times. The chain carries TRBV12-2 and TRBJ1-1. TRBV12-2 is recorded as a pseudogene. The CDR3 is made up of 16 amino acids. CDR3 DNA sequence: TGTGCAAGTCGCTCCCTTCCAATAGGCCGGGACACTGAAGCTTTCTTT. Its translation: CASRSLPIGRDTEAFF.

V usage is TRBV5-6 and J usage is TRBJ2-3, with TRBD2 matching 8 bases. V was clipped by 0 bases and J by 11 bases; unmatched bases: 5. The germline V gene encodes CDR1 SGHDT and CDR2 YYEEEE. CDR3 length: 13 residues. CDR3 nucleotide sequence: TGTGCCAGCAGCTTGGTGGGACTAGGTTTGCAGTATTTT. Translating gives CASSLVGLGLQYF.

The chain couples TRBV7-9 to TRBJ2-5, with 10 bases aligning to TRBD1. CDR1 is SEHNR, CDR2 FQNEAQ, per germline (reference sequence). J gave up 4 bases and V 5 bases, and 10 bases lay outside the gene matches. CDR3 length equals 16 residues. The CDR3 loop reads CASSARQGARPETQYF. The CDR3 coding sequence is TGTGCCAGCAGCGCCCGACAGGGGGCGCGACCAGAGACCCAGTACTTC. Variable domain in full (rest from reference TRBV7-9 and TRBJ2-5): DTGVSQNPRHKITKRGQNVTFRCDPISEHNRLYWYRQTLGQGPEFLTYFQNEAQLEKSRLLSDRFSAERPKGSFSTLEIQRTEQGDSAMYLCASSARQGARPETQYFGPGTRLLVL.

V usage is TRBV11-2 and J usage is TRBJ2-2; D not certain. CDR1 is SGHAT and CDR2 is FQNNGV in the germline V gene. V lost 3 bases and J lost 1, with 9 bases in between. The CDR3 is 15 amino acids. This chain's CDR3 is CASSFFEVNTGELFF. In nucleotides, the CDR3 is TGTGCCAGCAGCTTTTTCGAGGTGAACACCGGGGAGCTGTTTTTT.

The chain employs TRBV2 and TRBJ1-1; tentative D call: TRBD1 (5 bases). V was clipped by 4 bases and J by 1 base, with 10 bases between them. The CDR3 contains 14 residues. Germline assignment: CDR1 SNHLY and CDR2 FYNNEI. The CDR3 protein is CASSGKDTNTEAFF. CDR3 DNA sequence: TGTGCCAGCAGTGGGAAGGACACGAACACTGAAGCTTTCTTT.

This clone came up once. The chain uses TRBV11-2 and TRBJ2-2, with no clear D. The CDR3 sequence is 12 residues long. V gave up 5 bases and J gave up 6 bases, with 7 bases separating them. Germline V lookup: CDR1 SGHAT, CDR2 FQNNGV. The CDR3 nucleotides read TGTGCCAGCAGCCATTGGGCCGGGGAGCTGTTTTTT. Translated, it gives CASSHWAGELFF.